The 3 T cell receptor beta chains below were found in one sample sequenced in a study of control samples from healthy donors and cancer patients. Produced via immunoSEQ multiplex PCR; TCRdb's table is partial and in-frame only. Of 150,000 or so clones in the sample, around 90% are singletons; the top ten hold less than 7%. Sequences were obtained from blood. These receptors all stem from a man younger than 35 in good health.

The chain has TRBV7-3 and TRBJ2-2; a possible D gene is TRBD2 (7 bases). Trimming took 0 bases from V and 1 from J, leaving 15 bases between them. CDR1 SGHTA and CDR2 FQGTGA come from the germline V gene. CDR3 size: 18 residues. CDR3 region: CASSLTSAGAVNTGELFF. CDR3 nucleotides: TGTGCCAGCAGCTTAACGTCTGCGGGGGCGGTGAACACCGGGGAGCTGTTTTTT.

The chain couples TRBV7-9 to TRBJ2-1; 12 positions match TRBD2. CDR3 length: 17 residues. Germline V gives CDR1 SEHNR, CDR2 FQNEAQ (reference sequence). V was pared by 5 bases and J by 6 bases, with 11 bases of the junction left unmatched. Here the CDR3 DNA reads TGTGCCAGCAGCCTAAGACTAGCGGGGGCCCCCCCCAATGAGCAGTTCTTC. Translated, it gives CASSLRLAGAPPNEQFF.

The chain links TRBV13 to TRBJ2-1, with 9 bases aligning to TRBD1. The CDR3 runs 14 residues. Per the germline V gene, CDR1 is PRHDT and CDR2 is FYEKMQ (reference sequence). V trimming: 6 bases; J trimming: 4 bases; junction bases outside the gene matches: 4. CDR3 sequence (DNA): TGTGCCAGCAGTTTGACAGGGGGTTACAATGAGCAGTTCTTC. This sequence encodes CASSLTGGYNEQFF.